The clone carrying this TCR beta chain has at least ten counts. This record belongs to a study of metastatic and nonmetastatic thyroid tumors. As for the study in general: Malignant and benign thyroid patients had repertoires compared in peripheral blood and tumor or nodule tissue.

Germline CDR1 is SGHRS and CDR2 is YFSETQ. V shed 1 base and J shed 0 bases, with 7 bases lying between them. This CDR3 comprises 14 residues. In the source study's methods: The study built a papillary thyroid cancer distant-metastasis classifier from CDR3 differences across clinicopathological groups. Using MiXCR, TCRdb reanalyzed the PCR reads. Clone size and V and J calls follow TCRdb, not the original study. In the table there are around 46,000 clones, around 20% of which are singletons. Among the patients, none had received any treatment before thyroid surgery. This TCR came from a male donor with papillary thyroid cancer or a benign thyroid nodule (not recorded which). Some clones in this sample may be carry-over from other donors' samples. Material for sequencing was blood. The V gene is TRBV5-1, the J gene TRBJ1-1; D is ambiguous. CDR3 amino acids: CASSLWQMNTEAFF. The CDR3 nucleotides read TGCGCCAGCAGCTTGTGGCAGATGAACACTGAAGCTTTCTTT.